This TCR beta chain was sequenced for a study of T cell responses to AZD1222 COVID-19 vaccine. Study-wide results and caveats: Variant regions that are unmutated are reportedly the target of nearly half of spike-specific TCRs.

Notes on this clone: Its target is unknown.

The data were produced by immunoSEQ multiplex PCR, yet TCRdb's version contains in-frame clones alone and is incomplete. The sample holds around 180,000 clones; almost 90% are singletons and the top ten take 0.49%. The V and J ends lost 3 bases and 6 bases respectively, with 22 bases between them. CDR1 and CDR2 from the germline V gene are SGHAT and FQNNGV. CDR3 length equals 17 residues. This receptor was obtained from an adult in good health. The sample consisted of peripheral blood, taken on day 0 of AZD1222 vaccination. The gene calls are TRBV11-2 and TRBJ2-3, with TRBD2 as a possible D gene (6 bases). In DNA, the CDR3 is TGTGCCAGCAGCTTCTCGGGAGCGGGCCTGCGGTGGGATACGCAGTATTTT. As protein: CASSFSGAGLRWDTQYF.